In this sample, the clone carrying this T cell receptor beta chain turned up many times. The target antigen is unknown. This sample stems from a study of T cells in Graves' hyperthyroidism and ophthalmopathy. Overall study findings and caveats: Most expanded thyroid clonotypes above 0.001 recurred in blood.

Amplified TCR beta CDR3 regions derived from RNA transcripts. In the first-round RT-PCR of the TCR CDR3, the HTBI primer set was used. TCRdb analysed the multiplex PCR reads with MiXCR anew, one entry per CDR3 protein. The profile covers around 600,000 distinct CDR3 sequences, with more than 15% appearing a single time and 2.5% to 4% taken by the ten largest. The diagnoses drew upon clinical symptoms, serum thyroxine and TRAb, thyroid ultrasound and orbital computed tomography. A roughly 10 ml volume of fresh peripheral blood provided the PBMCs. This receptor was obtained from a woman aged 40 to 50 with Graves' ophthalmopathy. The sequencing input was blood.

The CDR3 is CASRFETNQPQHF. In DNA, the CDR3 is TGTGCCAGCAGGTTTGAAACCAATCAGCCCCAGCATTTT. This chain joins TRBV2 and TRBJ1-5; D uncertain. V was shortened by 6 bases and J by 3 bases, with 9 bases between the two germline ends. Germline V gives CDR1 SNHLY, CDR2 FYNNEI. The CDR3 contains 13 residues.